This TCR beta chain came from a study of T-cell memory formation after mild COVID-19. Study-wide points: Researchers report contracting CD4+ clones mostly in CM and EM, with CD8+ clones in EMRA. Proof of SARS-CoV-2 specificity was absent for the second-wave clones that crested on day 37. Memory from before infection featured some responding clones, which suggests cross-reactive memory joined.

On this clonotype itself: The antigen remains unidentified.

After removal of 3 bases from V and 5 bases from J, the junction contained 8 bases not matched to a gene. Germline lookup yields CDR1 SGHRS and CDR2 YFSETQ. This CDR3 contains 14 residues. 5'RACE primed from the constant segment yielded TCR alpha and TCR beta cDNA libraries bearing sample barcodes and UMIs. Using its own MiXCR run on the 5' RACE reads, TCRdb lists one record per CDR3 protein. Among about 350,000 distinct CDR3 sequences, roughly 20% were seen once, and the ten largest hold around 20%. The sequence was collected from a man between 18 and 35 years old who had mild COVID-19 (a few samples of this study predate the infection). Cell type and time point are not known. The V gene is TRBV5-1, the J gene TRBJ2-7; 7 nucleotides agree with TRBD1. Sequencing was performed on PBMCs or a T cell subset sorted from them (not recorded which). This CDR3 is CASSWPGTAHEQYF. The CDR3 DNA reads TGCGCCAGCAGCTGGCCCGGGACAGCCCACGAGCAGTACTTC.